Shown below are 6 T cell receptor beta chains from a single sample sequenced in a study of metastatic and nonmetastatic thyroid tumors. Thyroid surgery had not been preceded by any treatment in any patient. TCRdb ran MiXCR on the PCR reads. The sample holds around 20,000 clones, about 14% seen once. Sequenced material: tumor tissue. The receptors here all came from a female donor with papillary thyroid cancer or a benign thyroid nodule (not recorded which). Some clones in this sample may be carry-over from other donors' samples.

Many counts were recorded for this clone. The chain joins TRBV20-1 to TRBJ2-1, with D perhaps matching TRBD2 (6 bases). From germline, CDR1 is DFQATT and CDR2 SNEGSKA (reference sequence). Trimming pared 0 bases from V and 6 bases from J, leaving 18 bases between. The CDR3 totals 16 residues. The CDR3 nucleotides are TGCAGTGCTAGAGATTTTTTTAGCGGAGGGGTCAATGAGCAGTTCTTC. It specifies CSARDFFSGGVNEQFF.

This clone came up many times. The V call is TRBV5-6, the J call TRBJ2-3; no reliable D call. The CDR3 length is 14 residues. Deletions cut 0 bases from V and 7 bases from J, with 12 bases between. Per the germline V gene, CDR1 is SGHDT and CDR2 is YYEEEE. CDR3 in DNA: TGTGCCAGCAGCTTGGATTCGTCCTTCCATACGCAGTATTTT. It codes for CASSLDSSFHTQYF.

In its sample, this clone ranks as medium-sized. The chain carries TRBV3-1 and TRBJ1-4; D ambiguous. The length of the CDR3 is 13 residues. V was cut by 4 bases and J by 0 bases, with 3 bases left in between. Germline assignment: CDR1 LGHDT and CDR2 YNNKEL (reference sequence). In DNA, the CDR3 is TGTGCCAGCAGCCGTACAACTAATGAAAAACTGTTTTTT. Translated, it gives CASSRTTNEKLFF.

By share, this clone counts as medium-sized. The rearrangement uses TRBV5-1 and TRBJ1-1; 9 nucleotides agree with TRBD1. J was trimmed by 0 bases and V by 4 bases; bases with no gene match: 7. CDR3 length: 16 amino acids. CDR1 is SGHRS and CDR2 is YFSETQ in the germline V gene. The CDR3 DNA reads TGCGCCAGCAGCGGCATGGGGACAGGGTTGAACACTGAAGCTTTCTTT. Translating it yields CASSGMGTGLNTEAFF.

A word on this clone: This CDR3 is missing its conserved last phenylalanine or tryptophan, likely due to a read error. The rearrangement links TRBV18 to TRBJ2-7; TRBD1 might be the D (6 bases). Germline assignment: CDR1 KGHSH and CDR2 LQKENI. The CDR3 runs to 14 residues. V lost 4 bases to trimming and J lost 1 base, with 11 bases between them. CDR3 amino acids: CASSQAGTSYEQYL. CDR3 nucleotide sequence: TGTGCCAGCTCACAGGCCGGGACATCCTACGAGCAGTACCTC.

In its sample, this clone was seen many times. V usage is TRBV12-3 or TRBV12-4 and J usage is TRBJ2-3; D not certain. The CDR3 runs 15 residues. Trimming took 2 bases from V and 6 from J, leaving 15 bases between them. CDR3: CASSLRGNIVDTQYF. CDR3 sequence (DNA): TGTGCCAGCAGTTTAAGAGGTAATATTGTGGATACGCAGTATTTT.